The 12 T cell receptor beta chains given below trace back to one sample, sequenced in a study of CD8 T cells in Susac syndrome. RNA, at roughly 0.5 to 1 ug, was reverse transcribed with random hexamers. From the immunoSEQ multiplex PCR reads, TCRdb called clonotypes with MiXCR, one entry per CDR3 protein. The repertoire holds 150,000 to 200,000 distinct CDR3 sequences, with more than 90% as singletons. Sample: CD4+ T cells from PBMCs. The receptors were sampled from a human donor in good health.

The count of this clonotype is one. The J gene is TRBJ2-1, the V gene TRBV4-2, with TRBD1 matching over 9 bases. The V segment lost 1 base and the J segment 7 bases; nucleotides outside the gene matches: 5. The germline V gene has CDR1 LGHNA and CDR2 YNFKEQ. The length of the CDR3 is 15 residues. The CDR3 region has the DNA TGTGCCAGCAGCCAAGGAGACAGGGGGGGAAATGAGCAGTTCTTC. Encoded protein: CASSQGDRGGNEQFF.

The CDR3 region is CASSTGPGYTGELFF. The CDR3 DNA sequence: TGTGCCAGCAGCACGGGGCCAGGGTACACCGGGGAGCTGTTTTTT. The chain has TRBV12-3 or TRBV12-4 and TRBJ2-2, with D tentatively TRBD1 or TRBD2 (5 bases each). This CDR3 is 15 amino acids long. V was shortened by 6 bases and J by 3 bases, with 14 bases between the two germline ends.

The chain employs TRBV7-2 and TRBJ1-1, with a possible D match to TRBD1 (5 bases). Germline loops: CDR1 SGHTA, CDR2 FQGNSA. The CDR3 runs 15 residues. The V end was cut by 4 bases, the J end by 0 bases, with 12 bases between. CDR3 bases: TGTGCCAGCAGCTCATCCGGGACGGTGAACACTGAAGCTTTCTTT. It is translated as CASSSSGTVNTEAFF.

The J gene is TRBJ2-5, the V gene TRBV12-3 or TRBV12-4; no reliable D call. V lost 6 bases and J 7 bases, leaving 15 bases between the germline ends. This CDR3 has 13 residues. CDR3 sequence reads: CASSPSAPRTQYF. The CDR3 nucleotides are TGTGCCAGCAGCCCGTCAGCCCCAAGGACCCAGTACTTC.

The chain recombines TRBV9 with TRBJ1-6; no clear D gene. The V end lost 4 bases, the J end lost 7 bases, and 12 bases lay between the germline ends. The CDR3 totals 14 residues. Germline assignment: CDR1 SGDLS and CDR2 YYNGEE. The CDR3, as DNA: TGTGCCAGCAGCCCCCGACAAGAGAATTCACCCCTCCACTTT. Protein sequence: CASSPRQENSPLHF.

DNA of the CDR3: TGTGCCAGCAGCTTAAGACTAGAACCTAATGAGCAGTTCTTC. Encoded protein: CASSLRLEPNEQFF. The gene calls are TRBV3-1 and TRBJ2-1, with D perhaps TRBD2 (6 bases). The V gene lost 5 bases and the J gene lost 7 bases, with 15 bases spanning the gap. This CDR3 is built from 14 residues. Germline values: CDR1 LGHDT, CDR2 YNNKEL (reference sequence).

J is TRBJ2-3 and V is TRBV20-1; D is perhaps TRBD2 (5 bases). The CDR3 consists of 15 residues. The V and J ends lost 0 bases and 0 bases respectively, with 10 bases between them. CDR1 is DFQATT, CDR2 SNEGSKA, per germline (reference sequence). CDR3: CSARDPQRSTDTQYF. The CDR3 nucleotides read TGCAGTGCTAGAGATCCCCAGCGGAGCACAGATACGCAGTATTTT.

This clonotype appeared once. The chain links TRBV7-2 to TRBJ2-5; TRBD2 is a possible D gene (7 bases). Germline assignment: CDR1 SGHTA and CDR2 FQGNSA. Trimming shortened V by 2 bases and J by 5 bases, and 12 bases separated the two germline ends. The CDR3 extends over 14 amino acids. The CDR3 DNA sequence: TGTGCCAGCAGCTTAATCCGGGGGGCGGAGACCCAGTACTTC. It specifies CASSLIRGAETQYF. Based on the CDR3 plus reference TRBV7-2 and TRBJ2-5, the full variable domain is GAGVSQSPSNKVTEKGKDVELRCDPISGHTALYWYRQSLGQGLEFLIYFQGNSAPDKSGLPSDRFSAERTGGSVSTLTIQRTQQEDSAVYLCASSLIRGAETQYFGPGTRLLVL.

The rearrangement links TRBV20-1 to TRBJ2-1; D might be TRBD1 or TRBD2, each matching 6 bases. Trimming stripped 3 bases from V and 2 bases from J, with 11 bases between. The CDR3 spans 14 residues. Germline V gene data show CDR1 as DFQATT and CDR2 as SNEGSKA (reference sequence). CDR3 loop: CSARPGGAYNEQFF. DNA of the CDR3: TGCAGTGCTAGGCCCGGGGGCGCCTACAATGAGCAGTTCTTC.

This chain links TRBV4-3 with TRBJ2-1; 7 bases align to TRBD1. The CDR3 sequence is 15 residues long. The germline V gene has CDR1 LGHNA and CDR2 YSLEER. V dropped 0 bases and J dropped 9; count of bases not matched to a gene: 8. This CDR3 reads CASSQDMTGWREQFF. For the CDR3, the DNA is TGCGCCAGCAGCCAAGATATGACAGGGTGGCGTGAGCAGTTCTTC.

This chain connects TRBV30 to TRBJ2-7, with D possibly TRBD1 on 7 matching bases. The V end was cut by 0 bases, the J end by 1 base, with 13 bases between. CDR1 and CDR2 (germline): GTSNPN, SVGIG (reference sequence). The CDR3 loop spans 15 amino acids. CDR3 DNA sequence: TGTGCCTGGAGTGTCAGGGGGGCTAGGTCCTACGAGCAGTACTTC. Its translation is CAWSVRGARSYEQYF.

The CDR3 loop reads CATSRGATSNQPQHF. CDR3 sequence (DNA): TGTGCCACCAGCAGAGGGGCGACGAGCAATCAGCCCCAGCATTTT. The V gene is TRBV15, the J gene TRBJ1-5; no clear D. This CDR3 has 15 amino acids. V was clipped by 1 base and J by 1 base, with 8 bases between them. Germline assignment: CDR1 LNHNV and CDR2 YYDKDF (reference sequence).